The rows below give T cell receptor beta chains drawn from one sample of a study of Graves' ophthalmopathy and Graves' hyperthyroidism. TCRdb fed the multiplex PCR reads into MiXCR, producing one record per CDR3 protein. Found here are around 470,000 distinct CDR3 sequences, over 13% of them singletons; the top ten hold around 9.8%. Input material: blood. The receptors were sampled from a woman between 25 and 40 years old with Graves' ophthalmopathy. CDR3s include the opening cysteine and the closing phenylalanine or tryptophan. D genes are given only for firm matches. A row's size may be missing; if present it is once, few, many or a size class.

>many|-|TRBV6-1|TRBJ2-6
CASSEIALSGANVLTF
TGTGCCAGCAGTGAAATCGCCCTCTCTGGGGCCAACGTCCTGACTTTC
>-|TRBD1|TRBV24-1|TRBJ1-1
CATSDSKQGPYTEAFF
TGTGCCACCAGTGATTCCAAACAGGGGCCGTACACTGAAGCTTTCTTT
>many|-|TRBV20-1|TRBJ1-5
CSAPGTKHSNQPQHF
TGCAGTGCTCCCGGGACGAAACATAGCAATCAGCCCCAGCATTTT
>many|TRBD1|TRBV5-1|TRBJ2-7
CASSSRQGSYEQYF
TGCGCCAGCAGCTCTAGACAGGGGTCCTACGAGCAGTACTTC
>few|-|TRBV6-2/TRBV6-3|TRBJ1-5
CASSPGHRGNQPQHF
TGTGCCAGCAGCCCGGGACACCGGGGCAATCAGCCCCAGCATTTT
>many|-|TRBV2|TRBJ2-2
CASSEAGRQGLTGELFF
TGTGCCAGCAGTGAAGCTGGGCGTCAGGGTCTCACCGGGGAGCTGTTTTTT
>many|-|TRBV20-1|TRBJ1-5
CSAIDTGNQPQHF
TGCAGTGCAATAGACACCGGAAATCAGCCCCAGCATTTT
>-|TRBD2|TRBV18|TRBJ2-7
CASSPPEGLIFNEQYF
TGTGCCAGCTCACCACCGGAGGGACTAATTTTCAACGAGCAGTACTTC
>few|-|TRBV7-3|TRBJ2-7
CASSPDSQSEQYF
TGTGCCAGCAGCCCGGACTCCCAGAGCGAGCAGTACTTC
>many|-|TRBV12-3/TRBV12-4|TRBJ2-5
CASTPRGRGWETQYF
TGTGCCAGCACCCCCCGGGGCAGGGGATGGGAGACCCAGTACTTC
>many|TRBD2|TRBV28|TRBJ2-7
CASSLSGGDYEQYF
TGTGCCAGCAGTTTATCGGGGGGGGACTACGAGCAGTACTTC
>few|TRBD1|TRBV20-1|TRBJ2-2
CSARDVGQGDTGELCF
TGCAGTGCTAGAGATGTGGGACAGGGAGACACCGGGGAGCTGTGTTTT
>many|-|TRBV28|TRBJ2-7
CASSLSSRVSSYEQYF
TGTGCCAGCAGTTTATCGTCGCGGGTCAGCTCCTACGAGCAGTACTTC
>-|-|TRBV30|TRBJ2-1
CAWSWDGSSYNEQFF
TGTGCCTGGAGTTGGGACGGTAGCTCCTACAATGAGCAGTTCTTC
>-|-|TRBV20-1|TRBJ1-5
CSARDLGESNQPQHF
TGCAGTGCTAGAGACCTGGGCGAAAGCAATCAGCCCCAGCATTTT
>many|-|TRBV5-1|TRBJ1-2
CASSLGGDPTF
TGCGCCAGCAGCTTGGGCGGAGATCCTACCTTC
>many|-|TRBV6-5|TRBJ2-2
CASSYSPGVTGELFF
TGTGCCAGCAGTTACTCTCCAGGGGTTACCGGGGAGCTGTTTTTT
>few|TRBD1|TRBV12-3/TRBV12-4|TRBJ1-6
CASSSGQGASYNSPLHF
TGTGCCAGCAGTTCCGGACAGGGGGCATCCTATAATTCACCCCTCCACTTT
>-|-|TRBV7-2|TRBJ2-7
CASSPLGGPYEQYF
TGTGCCAGCAGCCCTCTAGGGGGTCCCTACGAGCAGTACTTC
>many|TRBD1|TRBV6-1|TRBJ1-6
CASSEEMGGGHSPLHF
TGTGCCAGCAGTGAAGAAATGGGAGGGGGCCATTCACCCCTCCACTTT
>few|TRBD1|TRBV30|TRBJ1-1
CAWNRDSDTEAFF
TGTGCCTGGAACCGGGACAGCGACACTGAAGCTTTCTTT
>many|-|TRBV20-1|TRBJ1-6
CSARPASDSRLNSPLHF
TGCAGTGCTAGACCCGCTAGCGACAGCAGACTTAATTCACCCCTCCACTTT
>-|TRBD1|TRBV6-1|TRBJ2-5
CASTMTGLGETQYF
TGTGCCAGCACTATGACAGGGCTAGGGGAGACCCAGTACTTC
>-|-|TRBV28|TRBJ2-3
CASSGRGRDTDTQYF
TGTGCCAGCAGCGGGCGGGGTAGGGACACAGATACGCAGTATTTT
>many|-|TRBV9|TRBJ2-2
CASSAVAASDTGELFF
TGTGCCAGCAGCGCCGTAGCGGCCTCCGACACCGGGGAGCTGTTTTTT
>many|-|TRBV19|TRBJ2-7
CASSRGVIYEQYF
TGTGCCAGTAGTCGCGGGGTTATCTACGAGCAGTACTTC
>many|TRBD1|TRBV2|TRBJ2-7
CASSDRAGGPYEQYF
TGTGCCAGCAGTGATCGGGCAGGGGGTCCCTACGAGCAGTACTTC